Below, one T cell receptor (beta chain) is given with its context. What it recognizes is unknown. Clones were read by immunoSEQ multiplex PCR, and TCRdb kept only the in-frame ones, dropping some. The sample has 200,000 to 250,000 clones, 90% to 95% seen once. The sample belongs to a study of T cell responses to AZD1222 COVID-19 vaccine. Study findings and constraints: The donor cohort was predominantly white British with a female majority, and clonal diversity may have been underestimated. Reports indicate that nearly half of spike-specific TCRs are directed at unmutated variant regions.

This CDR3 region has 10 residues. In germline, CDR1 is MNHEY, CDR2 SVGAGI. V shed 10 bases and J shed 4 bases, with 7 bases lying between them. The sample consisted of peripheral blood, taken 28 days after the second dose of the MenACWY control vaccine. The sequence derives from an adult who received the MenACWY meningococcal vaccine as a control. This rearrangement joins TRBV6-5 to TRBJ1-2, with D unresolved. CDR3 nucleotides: TGTGCCACGGGCGGCTATGGCTACACCTTC. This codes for CATGGYGYTF.